Below are 29 T cell receptor beta chains sequenced from a single sample in a study of identical twins. TCRdb re-analysed the 5' RACE reads in MiXCR, keeping a single row per CDR3 protein. The table includes fewer than 350,000 distinct CDR3 sequences, under 9.5% detected once. This sample was shared with a second study, whose subject was yellow fever vaccine responses in identical twins.

Sequencing was carried out using memory (CD45RO+) T cells sorted from blood. The receptor source for this set is a woman younger than 30 in good health.

This chain connects TRBV7-3 to TRBJ2-3, with D perhaps matching TRBD2 (6 bases). This CDR3 spans 15 amino acids. The ends were cut back, 3 bases at V and 3 bases at J, with 13 bases in the middle. The germline gives CDR1 SGHTA, CDR2 FQGTGA. The CDR3 sequence is CASSLGGPGTDTQYF. CDR3 bases: TGTGCCAGCAGCTTGGGGGGACCAGGAACAGATACGCAGTATTTT.

The CDR3 spells CASSSRPGLAYNEQFF. The CDR3 nucleotides are TGTGCCAGCAGTTCCCGCCCGGGACTAGCGTACAATGAGCAGTTCTTC. This rearrangement joins TRBV28 to TRBJ2-1, with 10 bases identical to TRBD2. Germline V gene sequence: CDR1 MDHEN, CDR2 SYDVKM. V gave up 4 bases and J gave up 4 bases; unmatched junction bases: 7. This CDR3 comprises 16 residues.

This clonotype was counted at least ten times. The V call is TRBV20-1, the J call TRBJ1-2; a weak D match, TRBD1 (5 bases). The germline V gene encodes CDR1 DFQATT and CDR2 SNEGSKA (reference sequence). The V end lost 3 bases, the J end lost 4 bases, and 9 bases lay between the germline ends. This CDR3 contains 12 residues. In DNA, the CDR3 is TGCAGTGCTAGGGCCGGGGGCTATGGCTACACCTTC. Its translation: CSARAGGYGYTF.

The rearrangement uses TRBV19 and TRBJ1-5; D is perhaps TRBD1 (5 bases). V was cut by 5 bases and J by 6 bases, with 14 bases left in between. The CDR3 runs 14 residues. In germline, CDR1 is LNHDA, CDR2 SQIVND (reference sequence). The CDR3 nucleotides are TGTGCCAGTAGTGGGCAGGGTTCGGGTCAGCCCCAGCATTTT. Translation: CASSGQGSGQPQHF.

There are many counts of this clonotype. The chain uses TRBV7-6 and TRBJ2-7; the D gene is possibly TRBD2 (5 bases). The CDR3 covers 16 residues. Germline-derived CDR1 and CDR2 are SGHVS and FNYEAQ. V was shortened by 5 bases and J by 2 bases, with 19 bases between the two germline ends. The DNA for the CDR3 is TGTGCCAGCAGCAATACACTAGGCCATCCTACCTACGAGCAGTACTTC. This codes for CASSNTLGHPTYEQYF.

This clonotype has more than one count but fewer than ten. The chain links TRBV6-1 to TRBJ2-7; 15 positions match TRBD2. Germline V gene sequence: CDR1 MNHNS, CDR2 SASEGT. V shed 7 bases and J 7 bases; nucleotides not matched to a gene: 5. The CDR3 is 14 residues long. The CDR3 loop reads CASNAGTSGREQYF. The CDR3 DNA reads as TGTGCCAGCAACGCCGGGACTAGCGGGAGGGAGCAGTACTTC.

This rearrangement joins TRBV3-1 to TRBJ1-2; tentative D call: TRBD1 (5 bases). Between the trimmed V and J ends, which lost 1 base and 7 bases, there was a span of 7 bases. From germline, CDR1 is LGHDT and CDR2 YNNKEL (reference sequence). The CDR3 has 12 amino acids. The CDR3 DNA follows: TGTGCCAGCAGCCAAGCGGGGGGTGGCTACACCTTC. This gives the protein CASSQAGGGYTF.

This clonotype appeared many times. The CDR3 loop reads CASSRALYYEQYF. CDR3 sequence (DNA): TGTGCCAGCAGCCGGGCCTTATATTACGAGCAGTACTTC. V and J are TRBV7-9 and TRBJ2-7; no reliable D call. Germline loops: CDR1 SEHNR, CDR2 FQNEAQ (reference sequence). The CDR3 contains 13 residues. With 5 bases removed from V and 4 bases from J, the gap between germline ends came to 12 bases.

In this sample, this clonotype turned up many times. One end of the junction varies from germline; a read error may be responsible. The genes are TRBV9 and TRBJ2-1; 7 bases agree with TRBD2. Germline V gene sequence: CDR1 SGDLS, CDR2 YYNGEE. CDR3 length: 13 residues. CDR3 amino acids: CASSVGSGLEPLF. Here the CDR3 DNA reads TGTGCCAGCAGCGTAGGGTCTGGACTAGAGCCCCTCTTC.

This clonotype occurred many times. The J gene is TRBJ2-1, the V gene TRBV7-9; D is perhaps TRBD1 (6 bases). Germline V CDR1 and CDR2: SEHNR, FQNEAQ (reference sequence). The CDR3 runs 13 residues. V lost 8 bases to trimming and J lost 6 bases, with 14 bases between them. Here the CDR3 DNA reads TGTGCCAGCGCGACAGGACCGCCCAATGAGCAGTTCTTC. Its protein is CASATGPPNEQFF.

This clonotype was seen ten or more times. The CDR3 region has the DNA TGTGCCAGCAAAAAGGAACGGGGCTTGCAAGAGACCCAGTACTTC. Translation gives CASKKERGLQETQYF. V is TRBV12-3 or TRBV12-4 and J is TRBJ2-5, with D perhaps given as TRBD1 or TRBD2 (5 bases each). V lost 7 bases and J 2 bases, leaving 17 bases between the germline ends. The CDR3 covers 15 residues.

This clonotype came up a few times. CDR3 sequence reads: CATRSETGTRQFF. The CDR3 DNA sequence: TGTGCCACCCGCTCAGAAACCGGGACCCGGCAGTTCTTC. V is TRBV24-1 and J is TRBJ2-1; D possibly matches TRBD1 or TRBD2 (5 bases each). CDR1 and CDR2 (germline): KGHDR, SFDVKD. Trimming stripped 9 bases from V and 12 bases from J, with 20 bases between. This CDR3 contains 13 residues.

This clonotype turned up a few times. This chain uses TRBV2 with TRBJ1-2; D might be TRBD1 (5 bases). The CDR3 runs to 13 residues. Trimming pared 3 bases from V and 2 bases from J, leaving 7 bases between. From germline, CDR1 is SNHLY and CDR2 FYNNEI. The CDR3 reads CASSDWGNYGYTF. Here the CDR3 DNA reads TGTGCCAGCAGTGACTGGGGGAACTATGGCTACACCTTC.

This chain joins TRBV4-1 and TRBJ2-1; a possible D gene is TRBD1 (7 bases). CDR1 MGHRA and CDR2 YSYEKL come from the germline V gene. CDR3 size: 16 residues. Trimming took off 6 bases at V and 5 bases at J, with 20 bases between the two ends. CDR3 loop: CASSSPGGTLDNEQFF. The DNA for the CDR3 is TGCGCCAGCAGTTCACCAGGGGGGACGTTGGACAATGAGCAGTTCTTC.

The rearrangement uses TRBV6-1 and TRBJ2-7; D unclear. The CDR3 is made up of 12 amino acids. CDR1 is MNHNS, CDR2 SASEGT, per germline. The V end was cut by 6 bases, the J end by 9 bases, with 15 bases between. The CDR3 DNA reads as TGTGCCAGCAGCCCCGGGCTCTCTGGGCAGTACTTC. Translating it yields CASSPGLSGQYF.

The chain links TRBV20-1 to TRBJ2-1, with D possibly being TRBD2 (5 bases). The CDR3 spans 16 residues. The V and J ends lost 5 bases and 1 base respectively, with 18 bases between them. CDR1 and CDR2 from the germline V gene are DFQATT and SNEGSKA (reference sequence). CDR3: CSAPPPRSGSYNEQFF. The CDR3 DNA reads TGCAGTGCTCCCCCCCCGAGGAGCGGATCCTACAATGAGCAGTTCTTC.

This clonotype was detected ten times or more. The V call is TRBV20-1, the J call TRBJ2-1; 9 positions agree with TRBD2. CDR1 and CDR2 (germline): DFQATT, SNEGSKA (reference sequence). The CDR3 covers 14 residues. The J segment lost 3 bases and the V segment lost 6 bases, leaving 6 bases of the junction unmatched. DNA of the CDR3: TGCAGTGCCTCACTAGCGGGTTTCTACAATGAGCAGTTCTTC. Its protein is CSASLAGFYNEQFF.

This chain connects TRBV18 to TRBJ2-7; TRBD1 matches 10 bases. The V gene's germline CDR1 is KGHSH and CDR2 LQKENI. The CDR3 runs to 15 residues. J lost 5 bases, V lost 4 bases, and 8 bases had no gene match. The CDR3 here is CASSLYRQGADEQYF. The CDR3 nucleotides are TGTGCCAGCTCACTATATAGACAGGGGGCCGACGAGCAGTACTTC.

Only a few counts were recorded for this clonotype. V is TRBV9 and J is TRBJ2-5; 11 bases are a match to TRBD2. Losses at the gene ends were 1 base for V and 2 bases for J; bases not matched to a gene: 4. Germline V gene data show CDR1 as SGDLS and CDR2 as YYNGEE. The CDR3 is 16 amino acids. The CDR3 sequence is CASSVSGLAEQETQYF. The CDR3 DNA is TGTGCCAGCAGCGTATCGGGACTAGCGGAACAAGAGACCCAGTACTTC.

The chain recombines TRBV5-1 with TRBJ1-1; 8 bases are shared with TRBD1. From germline, CDR1 is SGHRS and CDR2 YFSETQ. The ends lost 0 bases at V and 5 bases at J; junction bases unmatched: 9. The CDR3 consists of 16 residues. This chain's CDR3 is CASSLAVGQGGTEAFF. CDR3 coding DNA: TGCGCCAGCAGCTTGGCCGTAGGACAGGGCGGGACTGAAGCTTTCTTT.

The sample holds a few counts of this clonotype. This rearrangement joins TRBV4-1 to TRBJ2-3; 8 bases are a match to TRBD2. CDR3 size: 13 residues. The germline V gene encodes CDR1 MGHRA and CDR2 YSYEKL. The V gene end was trimmed by 2 bases and the J gene end by 11 bases; junction bases not matched to a gene: 6. This chain's CDR3 is CASSQLPAGEQYF. The CDR3 DNA reads TGCGCCAGCAGCCAACTCCCAGCGGGGGAGCAGTATTTT.

The table lists this clonotype with a few counts. The chain is built from TRBV6-1 and TRBJ1-5; D call uncertain. Germline CDR1 and CDR2: MNHNS and SASEGT. This CDR3 is 14 amino acids long. Trimming took 5 bases from V and 4 from J, leaving 12 bases between them. In DNA form, the CDR3 reads TGTGCCAGCAGTCCACGGCCGATAAATCAGCCCCAGCATTTT. This codes for CASSPRPINQPQHF.

This clonotype was recorded a few times. Germline and junction disagree at one end, which may indicate a read error. The CDR3 DNA is TGTGCCAGCTCACCTGGGGCAAACGGGGCGCTGTTTTTT. Residues: CASSPGANGALFF. The genes are TRBV18 and TRBJ2-2; D assignment may be TRBD1 or TRBD2 (5 bases each). Looked up from germline, CDR1 is KGHSH and CDR2 is LQKENI. The CDR3 sequence is 13 residues long.

This clonotype has ten or more counts. This chain uses TRBV5-1 with TRBJ2-1; 9 bases are shared with TRBD1. The CDR3 extends over 17 amino acids. Per the germline V gene, CDR1 is SGHRS and CDR2 is YFSETQ. V dropped 6 bases and J dropped 3; count of bases not matched to a gene: 13. The CDR3 loop reads CASKLNRGQGLYNEQFF. CDR3 coding DNA: TGCGCCAGCAAATTAAATAGGGGACAGGGTCTCTACAATGAGCAGTTCTTC.

Worth noting for this clonotype: The junction and the germline gene differ at one end; a read error may be behind it. The chain recombines TRBV29-1 with TRBJ2-3; 13 nucleotides match TRBD2. Per germline, CDR1 SQVTM and CDR2 ANQGSEA. This CDR3 is built from 15 residues. The CDR3 bases are TGCAGCGTTGCCCCACTAGCGGGAGGGCGAGATACGCAGTGTTTT. Its translation: CSVAPLAGGRDTQCF.

In this sample, this clonotype turned up many times. The chain is built from TRBV25-1 and TRBJ2-1; 10 bases line up with TRBD2. V dropped 4 bases and J dropped 0; count of bases not matched to a gene: 3. Germline values: CDR1 MGHDK, CDR2 SYGVNS. This CDR3 is built from 16 residues. The CDR3, as DNA: TGTGCCAGCAGTGCTAGCGGGGGAAACTCCTACAATGAGCAGTTCTTC. This translates into CASSASGGNSYNEQFF.

This clonotype was seen ten or more times. The J gene is TRBJ2-5, the V gene TRBV15; TRBD1 matches 7 bases. The germline CDR1 and CDR2 sequences are LNHNV and YYDKDF (reference sequence). Losses at the gene ends were 0 bases for V and 3 bases for J; bases not matched to a gene: 4. The CDR3 contains 15 residues. The CDR3: CATSRDRTGEETQYF. Written as DNA, the CDR3 is TGTGCCACCAGCAGAGATAGGACAGGAGAAGAGACCCAGTACTTC.

This clonotype was counted a few times. The chain employs TRBV7-8 and TRBJ2-7; 10 bases map to TRBD2. The CDR3 has 14 amino acids. Germline assignment: CDR1 SGHVS and CDR2 FQNEAQ. V shed 2 bases and J 3 bases; nucleotides not matched to a gene: 1. CDR3: CASSLLAGDYEQYF. CDR3 DNA sequence: TGTGCCAGCAGCTTACTAGCGGGGGACTACGAGCAGTACTTC.

The chain has TRBV5-1 and TRBJ2-3; 8 bases align to TRBD2. The germline V gene encodes CDR1 SGHRS and CDR2 YFSETQ. This CDR3 comprises 17 residues. V trimming: 9 bases; J trimming: 2 bases; junction bases outside the gene matches: 17. CDR3 residues: CATGTGLGTRDTDTQYF. As DNA, the CDR3 is TGCGCCACCGGAACGGGACTAGGGACTAGGGACACAGATACGCAGTATTTT.